This entry lists 20 T cell receptor beta chains sequenced from one sample in a study of T cells in tuberculosis. Using immunoSEQ multiplex PCR, the repertoire was profiled, and TCRdb retains in-frame clones only, with some absent. This table holds about 20,000 clones, more than 80% found once. The sample was PBMCs. The source is a donor between 10 and 35 years old with latent tuberculosis or without tuberculosis infection.

The rearrangement uses TRBV2 and TRBJ1-2, with D uncertain. This CDR3 comprises 15 residues. Per the germline V gene, CDR1 is SNHLY and CDR2 is FYNNEI. V gave up 0 bases and J gave up 6 bases, with 14 bases separating them. CDR3 residues: CASSEALFSDHGYTF. The CDR3 DNA is TGTGCCAGCAGTGAAGCGCTTTTCAGTGATCATGGCTACACCTTC.

This clone has a handful of counts. This chain links TRBV2 with TRBJ1-5, with D perhaps TRBD1 (5 bases). The CDR3 totals 14 residues. From germline, CDR1 is SNHLY and CDR2 FYNNEI. Between the trimmed V and J ends, which lost 0 bases and 3 bases, there was a span of 6 bases. The CDR3 nucleotides are TGTGCCAGCAGTGAAGCGACAGTCAATCAGCCCCAGCATTTT. Its protein product is CASSEATVNQPQHF.

The V gene is TRBV2, the J gene TRBJ2-4, with D hard to call. Per germline, CDR1 SNHLY and CDR2 FYNNEI. This CDR3 spans 14 amino acids. The V gene lost 1 base and the J gene lost 1 base, with 5 bases spanning the gap. CDR3 residues: CASSEGRAKNIQYF. CDR3 DNA sequence: TGTGCCAGCAGTGAAGGCAGGGCCAAAAACATTCAGTACTTC.

The chain carries TRBV5-1 and TRBJ2-5; tentatively, D is TRBD2 (5 bases). The CDR3 sequence is 12 residues long. Trimming took 1 base from V and 5 from J, leaving 6 bases between them. Germline V lookup: CDR1 SGHRS, CDR2 YFSETQ. CDR3 region: CASSLRGETQYF. In DNA form, the CDR3 reads TGCGCCAGCAGCTTGCGCGGGGAGACCCAGTACTTC.

The V and J genes are TRBV9 and TRBJ1-5; 8 bases fit TRBD1. This CDR3 is built from 14 residues. Looked up from germline, CDR1 is SGDLS and CDR2 is YYNGEE. The V segment lost 3 bases and the J segment 2 bases; nucleotides outside the gene matches: 1. The CDR3 DNA reads as TGTGCCAGCAGCGCGGGACAGGGCAATCAGCCCCAGCATTTT. Translating it yields CASSAGQGNQPQHF.

The CDR3 nucleotides read TGCGCCAGCAGCCAGGTAACAGGGGCTAATGAAAAACTGTTTTTT. Translated: CASSQVTGANEKLFF. V and J are TRBV4-1 and TRBJ1-4; 7 bases agree with TRBD1. The CDR3 is 15 amino acids. Germline CDR1 and CDR2: MGHRA and YSYEKL. V dropped 3 bases and J dropped 3; count of bases not matched to a gene: 4.

The chain has TRBV19 and TRBJ1-1; 7 nucleotides agree with TRBD1. The CDR3 covers 15 residues. Trimming at V came to 5 bases and at J to 7 bases, leaving 13 bases not matched to a gene. Germline CDR1 and CDR2: LNHDA and SQIVND (reference sequence). CDR3 nucleotide sequence: TGTGCCAGTAGTCGACCCGGGGACAGTAGAATTGAAGCTTTCTTT. Protein sequence: CASSRPGDSRIEAFF.

The chain is built from TRBV10-3 and TRBJ2-7, with 8 bases aligning to TRBD2. Germline V gives CDR1 ENHRY, CDR2 SYGVKD. The CDR3 loop spans 14 amino acids. V trimming: 3 bases; J trimming: 3 bases; junction bases outside the gene matches: 4. CDR3 amino acids: CAISDSGGRYEQYF. DNA of the CDR3: TGTGCCATCAGTGATTCGGGGGGGCGCTACGAGCAGTACTTC.

The genes are TRBV6-5 and TRBJ2-7, with 7 bases identical to TRBD1. Germline trimming cut 7 bases from V and 2 bases from J; bases unmatched to any gene: 5. The CDR3 consists of 13 residues. Germline V gene lookup returns CDR1 MNHEY and CDR2 SVGAGI. CDR3 bases: TGTGCCAGCATCGGGGACAGCCCCTACGAGCAGTACTTC. Amino acid sequence: CASIGDSPYEQYF.

For the CDR3, the DNA is TGCAGCGTTGATGACCCGGGACAGGGGGTAGGAACTGAAGCTTTCTTT. Its protein is CSVDDPGQGVGTEAFF. The rearrangement uses TRBV29-1 and TRBJ1-1; 11 bases line up with TRBD1. Germline V gives CDR1 SQVTM, CDR2 ANQGSEA. CDR3 length: 16 amino acids. The junction had 11 bases not matched to a gene; V was cut back by 3 bases and J by 5 bases.

This sequence joins TRBV6-1 and TRBJ1-2; 8 bases map to TRBD1. The CDR3 covers 16 residues. V gave up 5 bases and J gave up 1 base; unmatched junction bases: 9. Germline V lookup: CDR1 MNHNS, CDR2 SASEGT. CDR3 sequence reads: CASSKGQGLVNYGYTF. The CDR3 DNA sequence: TGTGCCAGCAGTAAAGGACAGGGACTCGTTAACTATGGCTACACCTTC.

The chain couples TRBV6-6 to TRBJ2-5; the match to TRBD2 covers 7 bases. CDR1 and CDR2 from the germline V gene are MNHNY and SVGAGI (reference sequence). CDR3 length: 15 amino acids. The junction had 8 bases not matched to a gene; V was cut back by 5 bases and J by 2 bases. CDR3 sequence reads: CASSTPWGGQETQYF. DNA for the CDR3: TGTGCCAGCAGTACCCCGTGGGGGGGTCAAGAGACCCAGTACTTC.

The chain employs TRBV27 and TRBJ1-2; 8 nucleotides agree with TRBD1. The CDR3 loop spans 13 amino acids. Germline V CDR1 and CDR2: MNHEY, SMNVEV (reference sequence). The junction had 4 bases not matched to a gene; V was cut back by 6 bases and J by 4 bases. CDR3 region: CASSSTGGYGYTF. CDR3 nucleotide sequence: TGTGCCAGCAGCTCAACAGGGGGCTATGGCTACACCTTC.

The chain links TRBV19 to TRBJ2-6; TRBD1 aligns across 9 bases. The CDR3 covers 20 residues. J lost 1 base, V lost 1 base, and 11 bases had no gene match. CDR1 and CDR2 (germline): LNHDA, SQIVND (reference sequence). CDR3 sequence reads: CASSIGATGQGRSGANVLTF. In DNA form, the CDR3 reads TGTGCCAGTAGTATAGGAGCCACGGGACAGGGAAGGTCTGGGGCCAACGTCCTGACTTTC. Full variable domain (outside the CDR3, taken from reference TRBV19 and TRBJ2-6): DGGITQSPKYLFRKEGQNVTLSCEQNLNHDAMYWYRQDPGQGLRLIYYSQIVNDFQKGDIAEGYSVSREKKESFPLTVTSAQKNPTAFYLCASSIGATGQGRSGANVLTFGAGSRLTVL.

The chain links TRBV18 to TRBJ1-2; 11 nucleotides match TRBD1. Trimming removed 3 bases from V and 4 bases from J; junction bases left unmatched: 4. Germline-derived CDR1 and CDR2 are KGHSH and LQKENI. CDR3 length equals 15 residues. Here the CDR3 reads CASSPGTGGSYGYTF. As DNA, the CDR3 is TGTGCCAGCTCACCGGGGACAGGGGGAAGCTATGGCTACACCTTC.

V and J are TRBV29-1 and TRBJ1-4; D unclear. V lost 4 bases and J 8 bases, leaving 2 bases between the germline ends. Germline V gene sequence: CDR1 SQVTM, CDR2 ANQGSEA. The CDR3 runs 9 residues. CDR3 region: CSVAEKLFF. CDR3 DNA sequence: TGCAGCGTTGCGGAAAAACTGTTTTTT.

The chain recombines TRBV19 with TRBJ2-7; 10 bases match TRBD2. V lost 8 bases and J lost 8; bases outside the gene matches: 15. This CDR3 spans 15 amino acids. From germline, CDR1 is LNHDA and CDR2 SQIVND (reference sequence). The CDR3 DNA sequence: TGTGCCAGTTGGGCCGCAGCTAGCGGGGGTAATAAGCAGTACTTC. Translation gives CASWAAASGGNKQYF.

The chain recombines TRBV11-2 with TRBJ1-5; possibly TRBD1 for D (5 bases). Germline V gene data show CDR1 as SGHAT and CDR2 as FQNNGV. The CDR3 covers 15 residues. Deletions cut 3 bases from V and 1 base from J, with 10 bases between. CDR3 in amino acids: CASSFGQGSNQPQHF. For the CDR3, the DNA is TGTGCCAGCAGCTTCGGGCAGGGCAGCAATCAGCCCCAGCATTTT.

This sequence joins TRBV2 and TRBJ1-3; TRBD1 matches 9 bases. Germline assignment: CDR1 SNHLY and CDR2 FYNNEI. The length of the CDR3 is 18 residues. With V trimmed by 6 bases and J by 4 bases, 16 bases remained unmatched. CDR3 in DNA: TGTGCCAGCAGCTTCGACAGGGGGTACTTACCGGGGGGAAACACCATATATTTT. This sequence encodes CASSFDRGYLPGGNTIYF.

The genes are TRBV5-1 and TRBJ1-1, with D uncertain. The CDR3 sequence is 14 residues long. The V and J ends lost 3 bases and 6 bases respectively, with 15 bases between them. Germline V gene data show CDR1 as SGHRS and CDR2 as YFSETQ. The CDR3 coding sequence is TGCGCCAGCAGCTCCCAGCCGGGGAGGCCTGAAGCTTTCTTT. It encodes CASSSQPGRPEAFF. The full variable domain, completed using reference TRBV5-1 and TRBJ1-1, is KAGVTQTPRYLIKTRGQQVTLSCSPISGHRSVSWYQQTPGQGLQFLFEYFSETQRNKGNFPGRFSGRQFSNSRSEMNVSTLELGDSALYLCASSSQPGRPEAFFGQGTRLTVV.